This entry lists 25 T cell receptor beta chains sequenced from one sample in a study of T cell changes during pregnancy in multiple sclerosis. Produced via immunoSEQ multiplex PCR; TCRdb's table is partial and in-frame only. The profile covers over 30,000 clones, with 88% appearing a single time and 0.9% to 1.5% taken by the ten largest. The sequenced sample was CD4+ T cells from peripheral blood mononuclear cells, obtained before pregnancy. Source of these receptors: a female donor with multiple sclerosis, enrolled in a pregnancy study.

The chain links TRBV6-5 to TRBJ2-1; TRBD2 agrees at 8 bases. In germline, CDR1 is MNHEY, CDR2 SVGAGI. The junction had 5 bases not matched to a gene; V was cut back by 7 bases and J by 3 bases. The CDR3 spans 14 residues. The CDR3 nucleotides are TGTGCCAGCATGGCGCTAGCGGGCTACAATGAGCAGTTCTTC. Protein sequence: CASMALAGYNEQFF.

This sequence joins TRBV19 and TRBJ2-2; TRBD2 matches at 13 bases. The germline gives CDR1 LNHDA, CDR2 SQIVND (reference sequence). CDR3 length equals 15 residues. With V trimmed by 6 bases and J by 11 bases, 9 bases remained unmatched. As DNA, the CDR3 is TGTGCCAGTAGCCGGACTAGCGGGAGTGTGGGAGAGCTGTTTTTT. It encodes CASSRTSGSVGELFF.

The J gene is TRBJ2-7, the V gene TRBV21-1; the D call of TRBD1 is as the table states it, not checked on the DNA. TRBV21-1 is a recognized pseudogene. There are 19 residues in the CDR3. The CDR3 DNA is TGTGCCAGCAGCCAACCCGGGACAGGCATTCGTCTTTGGGTCTACGAGCAGTACTTC. It codes for CASSQPGTGIRLWVYEQYF.

The chain joins TRBV4-2 to TRBJ1-2; maybe TRBD1 (6 bases). Germline CDR1 LGHNA, CDR2 YNFKEQ. The CDR3 length is 15 residues. The germline V and J ends were trimmed by 0 bases and 3 bases, with 11 bases remaining between them. The CDR3 spells CASSQDRGADYGYTF. The CDR3 bases are TGTGCCAGCAGCCAAGACAGGGGCGCGGACTATGGCTACACCTTC.

This clone was observed a single time. This chain joins TRBV19 and TRBJ2-7, with 8 bases matching TRBD2. Germline V lookup: CDR1 LNHDA, CDR2 SQIVND (reference sequence). This CDR3 has 11 amino acids. V lost 3 bases, J lost 12 bases, and 4 bases stayed unmatched. The CDR3 DNA is TGTGCCAGTAGTATTGGCGGGAGGACGTACTTC. Amino acids: CASSIGGRTYF.

The chain links TRBV19 to TRBJ1-2; 8 bases map to TRBD1. Germline trimming cut 5 bases from V and 4 bases from J; bases unmatched to any gene: 9. There are 15 residues in the CDR3. Germline values: CDR1 LNHDA, CDR2 SQIVND (reference sequence). The CDR3 here is CASSGDRGESYGYTF. CDR3 nucleotide sequence: TGTGCCAGTAGTGGAGACAGGGGTGAATCCTATGGCTACACCTTC.

This rearrangement joins TRBV19 to TRBJ1-5; 10 bases match TRBD1. The CDR3 totals 15 residues. The germline CDR1 and CDR2 sequences are LNHDA and SQIVND (reference sequence). V trimming: 6 bases; J trimming: 6 bases; junction bases outside the gene matches: 8. In DNA form, the CDR3 reads TGTGCCAGTAGCCCAGACAGGGGGCGGATTCAGCCCCAGCATTTT. This translates into CASSPDRGRIQPQHF.

The CDR3 DNA follows: TGCGCCAGCAGCCCCCGATCGGGACAGGACGCGTACATTCAGTACTTC. It is translated as CASSPRSGQDAYIQYF. The chain is built from TRBV5-1 and TRBJ2-4, with 8 bases aligning to TRBD1. The germline CDR1 and CDR2 sequences are SGHRS and YFSETQ. This CDR3 comprises 16 residues. V trimming: 4 bases; J trimming: 8 bases; junction bases outside the gene matches: 14.

The V gene is TRBV2, the J gene TRBJ2-1; 7 positions agree with TRBD1. The CDR3 runs 13 residues. Germline CDR1 SNHLY, CDR2 FYNNEI. Trimming removed 6 bases from V and 4 bases from J; junction bases left unmatched: 3. DNA of the CDR3: TGTGCCAGCAGGGCGGACAGGTACAATGAGCAGTTCTTC. It translates to CASRADRYNEQFF.

V is TRBV28 and J is TRBJ1-1; D is perhaps TRBD1 (6 bases). Trimming took 5 bases from V and 5 from J, leaving 6 bases between them. The CDR3 sequence is 11 residues long. Looked up from germline, CDR1 is MDHEN and CDR2 is SYDVKM. CDR3 bases: TGTGCCAGCAGTAGGGGGACTGAAGCTTTCTTT. As protein: CASSRGTEAFF.

The sample holds one count of this clone. The CDR3 loop reads CASTPPVGYEQYF. CDR3 nucleotide sequence: TGTGCCAGCACTCCGCCCGTCGGGTACGAGCAGTACTTC. The chain has TRBV7-9 and TRBJ2-7; D unresolved. V was pared by 7 bases and J by 4 bases, with 14 bases between. Germline V CDR1 and CDR2: SEHNR, FQNEAQ (reference sequence). The CDR3 runs 13 residues.

This chain connects TRBV9 to TRBJ2-7, with 7 bases fitting TRBD2. This CDR3 is built from 15 residues. The germline V gene has CDR1 SGDLS and CDR2 YYNGEE. Germline trimming cut 3 bases from V and 5 bases from J; bases unmatched to any gene: 11. CDR3 sequence: CASSARGEPVHEQYF. The DNA of the CDR3 is TGTGCCAGCAGCGCCCGGGGGGAGCCAGTCCACGAGCAGTACTTC.

This sequence joins TRBV4-3 and TRBJ1-5; D is unclear. Germline V lookup: CDR1 LGHNA, CDR2 YSLEER. This CDR3 has 14 residues. V was cut by 0 bases and J by 0 bases, with 3 bases left in between. The CDR3 DNA is TGCGCCAGCAGCCAAGAATATAGCAATCAGCCCCAGCATTTT. This codes for CASSQEYSNQPQHF.

This rearrangement joins TRBV5-1 to TRBJ1-2; D may be TRBD1 (5 bases). The CDR3 contains 14 residues. In germline, CDR1 is SGHRS, CDR2 YFSETQ. Trimming pared 0 bases from V and 4 bases from J, leaving 10 bases between. The CDR3 DNA follows: TGCGCCAGCAGCTTGGGACAGCATTTCTATGGCTACACCTTC. It is translated as CASSLGQHFYGYTF.

The J gene is TRBJ1-5, the V gene TRBV7-2; a possible D gene is TRBD1 (5 bases). Trimming stripped 2 bases from V and 4 bases from J, with 6 bases between. Germline CDR1 is SGHTA and CDR2 is FQGNSA. This CDR3 comprises 13 residues. CDR3 sequence (DNA): TGTGCCAGCAGCTTATCAGGGAATCAGCCCCAGCATTTT. Residues: CASSLSGNQPQHF.

By share, this clone ranks as medium-sized. V and J are TRBV21-1 and TRBJ1-4; the table's D gene call, TRBD1, was not cross checked with the DNA. TRBV21-1 is a pseudogene segment. This CDR3 has 18 amino acids. CDR3 DNA: TGTGCCAGCAGCACTACCGGGACAGGGCAGGGGGGTGGTGAAAAACTGTTTTTT. Translated: CASSTTGTGQGGGEKLFF.

This clone turned up a few times. This same CDR3 is encoded by further DNA sequences in the sample. CDR3 amino acids: CASSPGLVSYEQYF. The CDR3 DNA sequence: TGTGCCAGCTCGCCGGGACTAGTCTCCTACGAGCAGTACTTC. The rearrangement joins TRBV18 to TRBJ2-7; TRBD2 agrees at 8 bases. Germline V CDR1 and CDR2: KGHSH, LQKENI. Germline trimming cut 6 bases from V and 0 bases from J; bases unmatched to any gene: 4. The CDR3 spans 14 residues.

The CDR3 sequence is CAWTGGQAENQPQHF. CDR3 bases: TGTGCCTGGACGGGGGGACAGGCCGAAAATCAGCCCCAGCATTTT. This sequence joins TRBV30 and TRBJ1-5; 8 bases are a match to TRBD1. Germline V gives CDR1 GTSNPN, CDR2 SVGIG (reference sequence). V was pared by 4 bases and J by 4 bases, with 9 bases of the junction left unmatched. The CDR3 loop spans 15 amino acids. The whole variable domain, filled in from reference TRBV30 and TRBJ1-5, reads SQTIHQWPATLVQPVGSPLSLECTVEGTSNPNLYWYRQAAGRGLQLLFYSVGIGQISSEVPQNLSASRPQDRQFILSSKKLLLSDSGFYLCAWTGGQAENQPQHFGDGTRLSIL.

This clone was observed a handful of times. The CDR3 protein is CASSLMGGTEAFF. The CDR3 coding sequence is TGTGCCAGCAGCTTAATGGGGGGCACTGAAGCTTTCTTT. The chain links TRBV7-9 to TRBJ1-1; D is perhaps TRBD1 (5 bases). V was trimmed by 2 bases and J by 4 bases, leaving 8 bases between them. The CDR3 loop spans 13 amino acids. Germline V CDR1 and CDR2: SEHNR, FQNEAQ (reference sequence).

The CDR3 region is CASSETGTQNTGELFF. DNA of the CDR3: TGTGCCAGCAGTGAAACCGGGACTCAGAACACCGGGGAGCTGTTTTTT. The chain employs TRBV2 and TRBJ2-2; TRBD2 might be the D (6 bases). The germline CDR1 and CDR2 sequences are SNHLY and FYNNEI. The CDR3 is 16 amino acids. Trimming removed 2 bases at V and 1 base at J, with 11 bases between.

V is TRBV5-4 and J is TRBJ2-5; the D gene is possibly TRBD1 (5 bases). V was trimmed by 3 bases and J by 5 bases, leaving 11 bases between them. In germline, CDR1 is SGHNT, CDR2 YYREEE (reference sequence). The CDR3 spans 13 residues. The CDR3 is CASSSRELETQYF. CDR3 nucleotide sequence: TGTGCCAGCAGCTCCAGGGAATTGGAGACCCAGTACTTC.

J is TRBJ1-2 and V is TRBV6-5; TRBD1 is a possible D gene (5 bases). V lost 5 bases and J lost 5, with 9 bases in between. CDR3 size: 12 residues. CDR1 and CDR2 from the germline V gene are MNHEY and SVGAGI. The CDR3 DNA reads as TGTGCCAGCAGTACCGGGGGTTATGGCTACACCTTC. Its protein product is CASSTGGYGYTF.

The CDR3 loop is CASSLKQGVGEKLFF. Here the CDR3 DNA reads TGTGCCAGCAGCTTGAAACAGGGGGTTGGGGAAAAACTGTTTTTT. The rearrangement links TRBV7-9 to TRBJ1-4; 8 bases line up with TRBD1. Germline V gene sequence: CDR1 SEHNR, CDR2 FQNEAQ (reference sequence). The V and J ends lost 3 bases and 8 bases, in that order; junction bases with no gene match: 8. The CDR3 consists of 15 residues.

The genes are TRBV5-3 and TRBJ2-7, with TRBD1 matching over 11 bases. TRBV5-3 is designated an ORF whose function remains uncertain. Trimming at V came to 4 bases and at J to 3 bases, leaving 3 bases not matched to a gene. This CDR3 has 14 residues. The CDR3 nucleotides are TGTGCCAGAAGCGGGGGGACAGGGGGCTACGAGCAGTACTTC. Its protein is CARSGGTGGYEQYF.

V is TRBV5-4 and J is TRBJ2-3; 8 nucleotides align to TRBD2. The CDR3 length is 15 residues. CDR1 is SGHNT, CDR2 YYREEE, per germline (reference sequence). V dropped 3 bases and J dropped 1; count of bases not matched to a gene: 4. The CDR3 protein is CASSSSAGGTDTQYF. CDR3 in DNA: TGTGCCAGCAGCTCCTCAGCGGGGGGCACAGATACGCAGTATTTT. The whole variable domain, filled in from reference TRBV5-4 and TRBJ2-3, reads ETGVTQSPTHLIKTRGQQVTLRCSSQSGHNTVSWYQQALGQGPQFIFQYYREEENGRGNFPPRFSGLQFPNYSSELNVNALELDDSALYLCASSSSAGGTDTQYFGPGTRLTVL.